These 31 T cell receptor beta chains originate from one sample sequenced in a study of blood T cell repertoires in COVID-19. Measured with immunoSEQ multiplex PCR; TCRdb has only the in-frame clones, and not every one. Among about 280,000 clones, roughly 80% were seen once, and the ten largest hold approximately 5%. What was sequenced was PBMCs or T cells enriched from blood (not recorded which). The receptors here all came from a man between 40 and 49 years old who had been exposed to COVID-19.

This chain joins TRBV19 and TRBJ1-2, with TRBD1 matching over 9 bases. J was trimmed by 7 bases and V by 6 bases; bases with no gene match: 12. The CDR3 contains 15 residues. Germline V gene sequence: CDR1 LNHDA, CDR2 SQIVND (reference sequence). The CDR3 DNA sequence: TGTGCCAGTAGAATAAGACAGGGGGTAGTACTTGGCTACACCTTC. Its translation is CASRIRQGVVLGYTF.

This chain uses TRBV3-1 (or the pseudogene TRBV3-2) with TRBJ2-3; D might be TRBD2 (7 bases). The CDR3 is 17 residues long. Trimming stripped 5 bases from V and 8 bases from J, with 26 bases between. The V gene's germline CDR1 is LGHDT and CDR2 YNNKEL (reference sequence). This CDR3 is CASSYRGGGRGVGTQYF. DNA of the CDR3: TGTGCCAGCAGCTACCGAGGCGGGGGCCGTGGAGTGGGTACGCAGTATTTT.

A word on this clone: At the DNA level, this CDR3 is encoded by other sequences in the same sample as well. This chain connects TRBV5-1 to TRBJ2-3, with 8 bases identical to TRBD2. Unmatched junction bases numbered 3, after V lost 0 bases and J lost 0 bases. The germline gives CDR1 SGHRS, CDR2 YFSETQ. The CDR3 runs to 16 residues. CDR3 DNA sequence: TGCGCCAGCAGCTTGGGGGCTAGCGGGAGCACAGATACGCAGTATTTT. Translating gives CASSLGASGSTDTQYF. Using reference TRBV5-1 and TRBJ2-3 for the parts outside the CDR3, the full variable domain is KAGVTQTPRYLIKTRGQQVTLSCSPISGHRSVSWYQQTPGQGLQFLFEYFSETQRNKGNFPGRFSGRQFSNSRSEMNVSTLELGDSALYLCASSLGASGSTDTQYFGPGTRLTVL.

A few counts support this clone. The chain employs TRBV9 and TRBJ2-1; 14 nucleotides match TRBD2. From germline, CDR1 is SGDLS and CDR2 YYNGEE. V dropped 5 bases and J dropped 7; count of bases not matched to a gene: 17. The CDR3 runs to 19 residues. The CDR3 DNA follows: TGTGCCAGCAGTGCCGGGACTAGCGGGAGCCGCCGTTTCAAGAATGAGCAGTTCTTC. It translates to CASSAGTSGSRRFKNEQFF.

Only one count was recorded for this clone. This chain links TRBV18 with TRBJ2-2; D is undetermined. CDR3 size: 15 residues. Germline loops: CDR1 KGHSH, CDR2 LQKENI. V was pared by 1 base and J by 5 bases, with 11 bases between. The CDR3, as DNA: TGTGCCAGCTCACCACGGTCACAAGCGACCGGGGAGCTGTTTTTT. It is translated as CASSPRSQATGELFF.

The CDR3 nucleotides are TGTGCCAGCAGCCAAGATGTCGGCGCGGGAGACTACGAGCAGTACTTC. Translated, it gives CASSQDVGAGDYEQYF. The chain recombines TRBV14 with TRBJ2-7, with TRBD2 matching 7 bases. The CDR3 has 16 amino acids. J gave up 3 bases and V 0 bases, and 8 bases lay outside the gene matches. Germline V CDR1 and CDR2: SGHDN, FVKESK.

J is TRBJ2-7 and V is TRBV19; 8 bases match TRBD2. V lost 5 bases to trimming and J lost 0 bases; unmatched junction nucleotides: 6. The CDR3 loop spans 15 amino acids. Germline-derived CDR1 and CDR2 are LNHDA and SQIVND (reference sequence). CDR3 nucleotide sequence: TGTGCCAGTAGTGGATCCAGCGGGGGCTCCTACGAGCAGTACTTC. Protein: CASSGSSGGSYEQYF. Using reference TRBV19 and TRBJ2-7 for the parts outside the CDR3, the full variable domain is DGGITQSPKYLFRKEGQNVTLSCEQNLNHDAMYWYRQDPGQGLRLIYYSQIVNDFQKGDIAEGYSVSREKKESFPLTVTSAQKNPTAFYLCASSGSSGGSYEQYFGPGTRLTVT.

The V and J genes are TRBV15 and TRBJ1-4, with D possibly being TRBD1 (6 bases). The V and J ends lost 0 bases and 6 bases respectively, with 11 bases between them. Germline V CDR1 and CDR2: LNHNV, YYDKDF (reference sequence). The CDR3 consists of 15 residues. CDR3 loop: CATSREGAGDEKLFF. DNA of the CDR3: TGTGCCACCAGCAGAGAGGGGGCCGGGGATGAAAAACTGTTTTTT. The whole variable domain, remainder taken from reference TRBV15 and TRBJ1-4, is DAMVIQNPRYQVTQFGKPVTLSCSQTLNHNVMYWYQQKSSQAPKLLFHYYDKDFNNEADTPDNFQSRRPNTSFCFLDIRSPGLGDTAMYLCATSREGAGDEKLFFGSGTQLSVL.

CDR3: CASSSSTGQGYGYTF. For the CDR3, the DNA is TGTGCCAGCAGTTCCTCGACGGGACAGGGCTATGGCTACACCTTC. The chain has TRBV2 and TRBJ1-2, with 9 nucleotides matching TRBD1. Germline CDR1 SNHLY, CDR2 FYNNEI. CDR3 size: 15 residues. Germline trimming cut 5 bases from V and 4 bases from J; bases unmatched to any gene: 8.

This clone occurred a few times. The chain uses TRBV5-1 and TRBJ1-1, with a tentative D call TRBD1 (5 bases). The V gene lost 3 bases and the J gene lost 10 bases, with 13 bases spanning the gap. Germline CDR1 and CDR2: SGHRS and YFSETQ. The CDR3 loop spans 12 amino acids. As DNA, the CDR3 is TGCGCCAGCAGCTATTCAGGGATTCGAGCTTTCTTT. Translation gives CASSYSGIRAFF. Filled out from reference TRBV5-1 and TRBJ1-1, the complete variable domain reads KAGVTQTPRYLIKTRGQQVTLSCSPISGHRSVSWYQQTPGQGLQFLFEYFSETQRNKGNFPGRFSGRQFSNSRSEMNVSTLELGDSALYLCASSYSGIRAFFGQGTRLTVV.

The chain links TRBV9 to TRBJ2-5; D is unresolved. The V gene's germline CDR1 is SGDLS and CDR2 YYNGEE. The germline V and J ends were trimmed by 0 bases and 5 bases, with 8 bases remaining between them. The CDR3 covers 13 residues. The CDR3 protein is CASSVGSPETQYF. In DNA, the CDR3 is TGTGCCAGCAGCGTAGGGAGTCCGGAGACCCAGTACTTC. The full variable domain, with the rest looked up from reference TRBV9 and TRBJ2-5, is DSGVTQTPKHLITATGQRVTLRCSPRSGDLSVYWYQQSLDQGLQFLIQYYNGEERAKGNILERFSAQQFPDLHSELNLSSLELGDSALYFCASSVGSPETQYFGPGTRLLVL.

The rearrangement joins TRBV7-8 to TRBJ1-4; TRBD1 might be the D (5 bases). Germline CDR1 SGHVS, CDR2 FQNEAQ. The CDR3 runs to 16 residues. The V end was cut by 3 bases, the J end by 0 bases, with 11 bases between. DNA of the CDR3: TGTGCCAGCAGCTTTGGGGGAGGTGCAACTAATGAAAAACTGTTTTTT. This encodes CASSFGGGATNEKLFF.

The genes are TRBV19 and TRBJ1-2; D is perhaps TRBD1 (5 bases). The CDR3 totals 15 residues. Germline V gene lookup returns CDR1 LNHDA and CDR2 SQIVND (reference sequence). The ends were cut back, 4 bases at V and 7 bases at J, with 19 bases in the middle. The CDR3: CASSRGLGAVRGYTF. The CDR3 nucleotides read TGTGCCAGTAGTAGGGGTCTAGGGGCAGTGCGTGGCTACACCTTC.

This sequence joins TRBV19 and TRBJ2-7; 10 nucleotides line up with TRBD2. The CDR3 spans 15 residues. In germline, CDR1 is LNHDA, CDR2 SQIVND (reference sequence). The V and J ends lost 5 bases and 3 bases, in that order; junction bases with no gene match: 7. CDR3 nucleotide sequence: TGTGCCAGTAGTTGGACTAGCGGACTAATCTACGAGCAGTACTTC. Translated, it gives CASSWTSGLIYEQYF.

The chain joins TRBV6-6 to TRBJ2-1; 9 nucleotides match TRBD1. Germline trimming cut 5 bases from V and 8 bases from J; bases unmatched to any gene: 10. Per the germline V gene, CDR1 is MNHNY and CDR2 is SVGAGI (reference sequence). This CDR3 is built from 15 residues. CDR3 protein: CASSPGQGRMYEQFF. The DNA for the CDR3 is TGTGCCAGCAGTCCGGGACAGGGCAGGATGTATGAGCAGTTCTTC.

The V call is TRBV6-6, the J call TRBJ1-2; a weak D match, TRBD1 (5 bases). Trimming removed 0 bases from V and 2 bases from J, with 7 bases in between. Germline CDR1 is MNHNY and CDR2 is SVGAGI (reference sequence). This CDR3 spans 14 amino acids. Written as DNA, the CDR3 is TGTGCCAGCAGTTACTCCCCAGGGAACTATGGCTACACCTTC. Translated, it gives CASSYSPGNYGYTF.

V gene TRBV5-8 combines with J gene TRBJ2-3, with a weak D call TRBD2 (5 bases). Germline V gene data show CDR1 as SGHTS and CDR2 as YDEGEE. The CDR3 has 16 residues. V was clipped by 2 bases and J by 5 bases, with 18 bases between them. CDR3: CASSFSLVGVEDTQYF. The CDR3 DNA follows: TGTGCCAGCAGCTTCTCCCTGGTGGGAGTTGAAGATACGCAGTATTTT.

This chain connects TRBV18 to TRBJ2-3; 7 bases align to TRBD1. Germline V gene lookup returns CDR1 KGHSH and CDR2 LQKENI. This CDR3 is built from 16 residues. Trimming at V came to 0 bases and at J to 5 bases, leaving 8 bases not matched to a gene. The DNA of the CDR3 is TGTGCCAGCTCACCACCAACGGGACAGTCCGTAGATACGCAGTATTTT. Amino acids: CASSPPTGQSVDTQYF.

The chain carries TRBV6-6 and TRBJ2-1; 10 bases line up with TRBD2. The CDR3 covers 18 residues. J gave up 3 bases and V 5 bases, and 13 bases lay outside the gene matches. The germline gives CDR1 MNHNY, CDR2 SVGAGI (reference sequence). The CDR3 reads CASSPPPGLAARYNEQFF. In DNA, the CDR3 is TGTGCCAGCAGTCCCCCCCCCGGACTAGCGGCTCGCTACAATGAGCAGTTCTTC.

V is TRBV19 and J is TRBJ1-1; TRBD1 is a possible D gene (6 bases). CDR1 LNHDA and CDR2 SQIVND come from the germline V gene (reference sequence). This CDR3 has 13 amino acids. V gave up 9 bases and J gave up 1 base, with 12 bases separating them. In nucleotides, the CDR3 is TGTGCCAGCTGGACAGACACGAACACTGAAGCTTTCTTT. Translation gives CASWTDTNTEAFF.

V and J are TRBV5-1 and TRBJ2-7; D possibly corresponds to TRBD2 (6 bases). Looked up from germline, CDR1 is SGHRS and CDR2 is YFSETQ. The CDR3 length is 14 residues. V was clipped by 0 bases and J by 9 bases, with 16 bases between them. Here the CDR3 reads CASSLVGAAGGQYF. In nucleotides, the CDR3 is TGCGCCAGCAGCTTGGTGGGAGCCGCCGGGGGGCAGTACTTC.

Details on this clone: This sample includes further DNA sequences coding for the same CDR3. This chain uses TRBV18 with TRBJ2-7; D unresolved. V was cut by 1 base and J by 3 bases, with 4 bases left in between. Germline V gene lookup returns CDR1 KGHSH and CDR2 LQKENI. The CDR3 loop spans 12 amino acids. Written as DNA, the CDR3 is TGTGCCAGCTCACCACTTCTCTACGAGCAGTACTTC. Its translation is CASSPLLYEQYF.

V gene TRBV3-1 (or the pseudogene TRBV3-2) combines with J gene TRBJ2-3, with D possibly TRBD2 on 6 matching bases. This CDR3 has 11 amino acids. Trimming took 3 bases from V and 10 from J, leaving 8 bases between them. Germline values: CDR1 LGHDT, CDR2 YNNKEL (reference sequence). CDR3 in DNA: TGTGCCAGCAGCCACGGGACTCCGCAGTATTTT. Amino acids: CASSHGTPQYF.

This chain uses TRBV7-2 with TRBJ2-6, with D possibly matching TRBD1 (5 bases). The germline V gene has CDR1 SGHTA and CDR2 FQGNSA. The CDR3 spans 18 residues. Trimming removed 4 bases from V and 0 bases from J, with 16 bases in between. The CDR3 bases are TGTGCCAGCAGCTCTTCTCCTTACAGGAGCTCTGGGGCCAACGTCCTGACTTTC. Protein: CASSSSPYRSSGANVLTF.

The gene calls are TRBV27 and TRBJ2-2; D is ambiguous. This CDR3 comprises 12 residues. V dropped 3 bases and J dropped 8 bases, with 7 bases sitting between them. The germline V gene encodes CDR1 MNHEY and CDR2 SMNVEV (reference sequence). In nucleotides, the CDR3 is TGTGCCAGCAGTTTTTTTAATGGGGAGCTGTTTTTT. Amino acid sequence: CASSFFNGELFF.

V is TRBV5-6 and J is TRBJ1-2; 7 nucleotides align to TRBD1. The ends lost 4 bases at V and 4 bases at J; junction bases unmatched: 13. There are 16 residues in the CDR3. From germline, CDR1 is SGHDT and CDR2 YYEEEE. CDR3 sequence reads: CASSAGTEGGFYGYTF. CDR3 in DNA: TGTGCCAGCAGCGCCGGGACAGAGGGCGGCTTCTATGGCTACACCTTC. Filled out from reference TRBV5-6 and TRBJ1-2, the complete variable domain reads DAGVTQSPTHLIKTRGQQVTLRCSPKSGHDTVSWYQQALGQGPQFIFQYYEEEERQRGNFPDRFSGHQFPNYSSELNVNALLLGDSALYLCASSAGTEGGFYGYTFGSGTRLTVV.

This chain links TRBV7-9 with TRBJ2-2, with a tentative D call TRBD2 (5 bases). CDR3 length equals 14 residues. V was trimmed by 5 bases and J by 8 bases, leaving 15 bases between them. CDR1 SEHNR and CDR2 FQNEAQ come from the germline V gene (reference sequence). The CDR3 loop is CASSHPRGPGELFF. The CDR3 DNA follows: TGTGCCAGCAGCCACCCCCGAGGGCCAGGGGAGCTGTTTTTT.

The chain carries TRBV7-9 and TRBJ2-1, with D perhaps TRBD2 (5 bases). The CDR3 contains 13 residues. V lost 6 bases to trimming and J lost 3 bases, with 9 bases between them. Germline loops: CDR1 SEHNR, CDR2 FQNEAQ (reference sequence). As DNA, the CDR3 is TGTGCCAGCAGGAAGGAGGACTACAATGAGCAGTTCTTC. It encodes CASRKEDYNEQFF.

The CDR3 region has the DNA TGTGCCAGCAGTCACCGGGGGACAGTAGGCTACACCTTC. It encodes CASSHRGTVGYTF. This chain joins TRBV12-3 or TRBV12-4 and TRBJ1-2; 7 nucleotides agree with TRBD1. Losses at the gene ends were 5 bases for V and 8 bases for J; bases not matched to a gene: 8. This CDR3 spans 13 amino acids.

The chain employs TRBV5-6 and TRBJ2-2; D unclear. This CDR3 is built from 13 residues. Germline V gene data show CDR1 as SGHDT and CDR2 as YYEEEE. V was shortened by 1 base and J by 6 bases, with 7 bases between the two germline ends. The CDR3 spells CASSLPPAGELFF. The CDR3 nucleotides are TGTGCCAGCAGCTTGCCTCCTGCCGGGGAGCTGTTTTTT.

The chain joins TRBV4-1 to TRBJ1-3; D is ambiguous. Germline CDR1 reads MGHRA; CDR2 reads YSYEKL. V was cut by 1 base and J by 2 bases, with 15 bases left in between. The CDR3 is 17 residues long. CDR3 region: CASSQATAVDAGNTIYF. In nucleotides, the CDR3 is TGCGCCAGCAGCCAAGCAACTGCGGTGGATGCTGGAAACACCATATATTTT.